This T cell receptor (beta chain) was observed in a study of blood T cell repertoires in COVID-19. TCRdb's copy holds only in-frame clones and misses some; the assay was immunoSEQ multiplex PCR. The sample contains some 150,000 clones, about 85% of which appear only once. The germline CDR1 and CDR2 sequences are SGHNT and YENEEA. Germline trimming cut 2 bases from V and 0 bases from J; bases unmatched to any gene: 6. This CDR3 has 17 amino acids. V gene TRBV11-3 combines with J gene TRBJ2-2; 7 bases align to TRBD2. The receptor comes from a man aged 55-75 years who had recovered from COVID-19. The sequenced sample consisted of peripheral blood. This chain's CDR3 is CASSLPGGPTNTGELFF. The CDR3 DNA follows: TGTGCCAGCAGCTTACCGGGGGGACCCACGAACACCGGGGAGCTGTTTTTT.